A single sample is the source of the 18 T cell receptor beta chains below, sequenced in a study of cytomegalovirus exposure and HLA in healthy donors (dated by TCRdb to the late 2010s). The library relied on the immunoSEQ multiplex PCR assay. TCRdb took this table from immuneACCESS and kept in-frame rearrangements with V and J called. Such tables lack part of the clones; where checked against another copy, unresolved V genes explain under half of the gap, and the rest is unexplained. The sample data list about 150,000 clones, and 65% to 90% of these were observed just once. The biggest ten clones account for under 25% of the sample. Material: PBMCs. The receptor set was obtained from a man aged 18 to 29 in good health and CMV-seropositive.

The V gene is TRBV7-9, the J gene TRBJ1-5, with a tentative D call TRBD1 (5 bases). The ends were cut back, 4 bases at V and 5 bases at J, with 9 bases in the middle. Germline V gene sequence: CDR1 SEHNR, CDR2 FQNEAQ (reference sequence). This CDR3 region has 13 residues. The CDR3 DNA follows: TGTGCCAGCAGCTCCGGACATTATCAGCCCCAGCATTTT. Translated: CASSSGHYQPQHF.

This clone was counted a single time. The rearrangement links TRBV30 to TRBJ2-7; 10 nucleotides align to TRBD2. The CDR3 is made up of 16 amino acids. J was trimmed by 1 base and V by 1 base; bases with no gene match: 7. Germline V CDR1 and CDR2: GTSNPN, SVGIG (reference sequence). CDR3 sequence (DNA): TGTGCCTGGAGTGGGTTGGTAGCGGGGGGATCCTACGAGCAGTACTTC. As protein: CAWSGLVAGGSYEQYF.

The chain couples TRBV5-6 to TRBJ2-7; 9 bases line up with TRBD1. The germline CDR1 and CDR2 sequences are SGHDT and YYEEEE. J gave up 1 base and V 0 bases, and 2 bases lay outside the gene matches. This CDR3 comprises 15 residues. The CDR3 bases are TGTGCCAGCAGCTTGGTAGGGACAGGGTCCTACGAGCAGTACTTC. The encoded protein is CASSLVGTGSYEQYF.

The chain combines TRBV6-5 with TRBJ2-7, with TRBD2 identical over 7 bases. This CDR3 comprises 13 residues. The germline V gene has CDR1 MNHEY and CDR2 SVGAGI. Germline trimming cut 7 bases from V and 1 base from J; bases unmatched to any gene: 4. The CDR3 bases are TGTGCCAGCATCCCGGGGGGTTCCTACGAGCAGTACTTC. This gives the protein CASIPGGSYEQYF.

The rearrangement uses TRBV5-4 and TRBJ2-5; the match to TRBD1 covers 8 bases. Germline trimming cut 0 bases from V and 2 bases from J; bases unmatched to any gene: 6. There are 16 residues in the CDR3. Per germline, CDR1 SGHNT and CDR2 YYREEE (reference sequence). The CDR3: CASSLGAGGDQETQYF. The CDR3 DNA follows: TGTGCCAGCAGCTTGGGGGCAGGGGGCGATCAAGAGACCCAGTACTTC. Full variable domain (rest looked up from reference TRBV5-4 and TRBJ2-5): ETGVTQSPTHLIKTRGQQVTLRCSSQSGHNTVSWYQQALGQGPQFIFQYYREEENGRGNFPPRFSGLQFPNYSSELNVNALELDDSALYLCASSLGAGGDQETQYFGPGTRLLVL.

This clone has a single count. The chain recombines TRBV13 with TRBJ2-1; the match to TRBD2 covers 8 bases. CDR1 is PRHDT and CDR2 is FYEKMQ in the germline V gene (reference sequence). This CDR3 comprises 15 residues. Germline trimming cut 5 bases from V and 4 bases from J; bases unmatched to any gene: 7. The CDR3 nucleotides read TGTGCCAGCAGCCGATTCGGGGGGGAATACAATGAGCAGTTCTTC. It specifies CASSRFGGEYNEQFF.

The rearrangement uses TRBV9 and TRBJ2-2; D is possibly TRBD1 (5 bases). Germline V gene sequence: CDR1 SGDLS, CDR2 YYNGEE. V lost 0 bases, J lost 7 bases, and 7 bases lay in between. The CDR3 runs to 13 residues. The CDR3 nucleotides read TGTGCCAGCAGCGTAGCTACAGGCGGGGAGCTGTTTTTT. Translated, it gives CASSVATGGELFF. Full variable domain (rest looked up from reference TRBV9 and TRBJ2-2): DSGVTQTPKHLITATGQRVTLRCSPRSGDLSVYWYQQSLDQGLQFLIQYYNGEERAKGNILERFSAQQFPDLHSELNLSSLELGDSALYFCASSVATGGELFFGEGSRLTVL.

The chain joins TRBV2 to TRBJ2-7; D ambiguous. The CDR3 is made up of 12 amino acids. The germline V gene has CDR1 SNHLY and CDR2 FYNNEI. Trimming stripped 7 bases from V and 0 bases from J, with 7 bases between. DNA for the CDR3: TGTGCCAGCATATTTAGCTCCTACGAGCAGTACTTC. This codes for CASIFSSYEQYF.

The chain employs TRBV6-5 and TRBJ1-5, with 7 bases aligning to TRBD1. The germline V gene encodes CDR1 MNHEY and CDR2 SVGAGI. The CDR3 has 14 residues. The J segment lost 3 bases and the V segment lost 4 bases, leaving 3 bases of the junction unmatched. DNA of the CDR3: TGTGCCAGCAGTTCGACAGGGATCAATCAGCCCCAGCATTTT. The encoded protein is CASSSTGINQPQHF.

The chain combines TRBV5-1 with TRBJ2-2, with 7 bases lining up with TRBD1. V was clipped by 4 bases and J by 0 bases; unmatched bases: 3. The germline gives CDR1 SGHRS, CDR2 YFSETQ. The CDR3 length is 15 residues. CDR3 amino acids: CASSTGTANTGELFF. CDR3 sequence (DNA): TGCGCCAGCAGCACCGGGACAGCGAACACCGGGGAGCTGTTTTTT.

The rearrangement uses TRBV27 and TRBJ2-7; D gene unclear. The V gene's germline CDR1 is MNHEY and CDR2 SMNVEV (reference sequence). V lost 5 bases and J lost 3, with 11 bases in between. The CDR3 consists of 13 residues. The CDR3 protein is CASSPGPRYEQYF. The CDR3, as DNA: TGTGCCAGCAGTCCTGGGCCTCGCTACGAGCAGTACTTC.

The gene calls are TRBV7-3 and TRBJ2-5; 10 positions match TRBD2. Germline CDR1 is SGHTA and CDR2 is FQGTGA. The V and J ends lost 5 bases and 5 bases, in that order; junction bases with no gene match: 14. This CDR3 has 17 amino acids. The CDR3 here is CASSPLGRTSGRETQYF. CDR3 coding DNA: TGTGCCAGCAGCCCACTCGGGAGGACTAGCGGACGGGAGACCCAGTACTTC.

This chain joins TRBV30 and TRBJ2-7; 8 bases map to TRBD2. Trimming at V came to 5 bases and at J to 5 bases, leaving 17 bases not matched to a gene. CDR1 and CDR2 from the germline V gene are GTSNPN and SVGIG (reference sequence). The CDR3 contains 16 residues. In DNA form, the CDR3 reads TGTGCCTGGTCCGGTGGGCAACCGGGAGGGCCCCACGAGCAGTACTTC. It yields the protein CAWSGGQPGGPHEQYF.

This clone was observed a single time. The chain is built from TRBV5-5 and TRBJ2-7; TRBD1 agrees at 7 bases. The J segment lost 4 bases and the V segment lost 3 bases, leaving 7 bases of the junction unmatched. CDR3 length: 14 amino acids. CDR1 and CDR2 (germline): SGHKS, YYEKEE (reference sequence). CDR3 protein: CASSYIGGQYEQYF. Here the CDR3 DNA reads TGTGCCAGCAGCTATATAGGGGGCCAGTACGAGCAGTACTTC.

J is TRBJ2-4 and V is TRBV19, with D tentatively TRBD2 (6 bases). Per the germline V gene, CDR1 is LNHDA and CDR2 is SQIVND (reference sequence). The V and J ends lost 4 bases and 6 bases respectively, with 19 bases between them. CDR3 length equals 16 residues. CDR3 in DNA: TGTGCCAGTAGTAAAACGGGACTCCCACCACTAAACATTCAGTACTTC. Protein: CASSKTGLPPLNIQYF.

This rearrangement joins TRBV4-1 to TRBJ2-7, with 8 bases lining up with TRBD1. The germline gives CDR1 MGHRA, CDR2 YSYEKL. The junction had 4 bases not matched to a gene; V was cut back by 0 bases and J by 3 bases. The CDR3 extends over 15 amino acids. The CDR3: CASSQETGGFYEQYF. The CDR3 DNA reads TGCGCCAGCAGCCAAGAAACAGGGGGTTTCTACGAGCAGTACTTC.

The rearrangement joins TRBV4-3 to TRBJ2-1; 12 bases are a match to TRBD2. CDR1 and CDR2 (germline): LGHNA, YSLEER. The CDR3 is 18 residues long. Unmatched junction bases numbered 14, after V lost 4 bases and J lost 7 bases. The CDR3 DNA reads as TGCGCCAGCAGCCCCCCTCCTCCGACTAGCGGGAGATGGAATGAGCAGTTCTTC. Translated: CASSPPPPTSGRWNEQFF.

This chain joins TRBV11-2 and TRBJ2-7; 7 positions agree with TRBD2. This CDR3 spans 15 amino acids. Losses at the gene ends were 5 bases for V and 4 bases for J; bases not matched to a gene: 11. In germline, CDR1 is SGHAT, CDR2 FQNNGV. The CDR3 sequence: CASSRGVGSWYEQYF. As DNA, the CDR3 is TGTGCCAGCAGCCGGGGGGTTGGGAGTTGGTACGAGCAGTACTTC.